The clone carrying this T cell receptor (beta chain) was counted between two and nine times. The germline gives CDR1 ENHRY, CDR2 SYGVKD. CDR3 length: 13 amino acids. Trimming cost V 5 bases and J 7 bases, with 12 bases left between them. The data originate from a study of T cells after yellow fever vaccination. TCRdb reprocessed the 5' RACE reads with MiXCR, giving one entry per CDR3 protein. The sample includes some 300,000 distinct CDR3 sequences, around 9.3% of them seen just once. The source of this sequence is a man younger than 35 who received the YFV17D yellow fever vaccine. Sample: CD4+ T cells sorted from PBMCs, taken 5 days after the yellow fever booster vaccination. The genes are TRBV10-3 and TRBJ1-5; D perhaps matches TRBD1 (5 bases). CDR3 sequence reads: CAISRDGDQPQHF. The CDR3 DNA is TGTGCCATCAGTCGGGACGGCGACCAGCCCCAGCATTTT.